One and the same sample provided the 26 T cell receptor beta chains below, sequenced in a study of blood T cells in healthy people across ages. Using a J-beta primer mix together with a sample-barcoded 5' primer, a second PCR was run for about 6 to 12 cycles. TCRdb processed the 5' RACE reads anew with MiXCR; each CDR3 protein has one entry. In the table there are some 800,000 distinct CDR3 sequences, 20% to 25% of which are singletons. The same data also went into a second study, on T cells of mothers and their children.

Material: blood. These receptor sequences come from a boy between 10 and 17 years old in good health.

The V gene is TRBV12-3 or TRBV12-4, the J gene TRBJ2-7; tentatively, D is TRBD1 (6 bases). The CDR3 is 14 amino acids. Trimming stripped 5 bases from V and 3 bases from J, with 14 bases between. CDR3 nucleotide sequence: TGTGCCAGCAGTCCGGGACACGGGTTCTACGAGCAGTACTTC. Translated: CASSPGHGFYEQYF.

This clonotype came up a few times. The rearrangement joins TRBV29-1 to TRBJ2-5; D possibly corresponds to TRBD1 (6 bases). The CDR3 spans 14 residues. The germline CDR1 and CDR2 sequences are SQVTM and ANQGSEA. Trimming cost V 7 bases and J 0 bases, with 15 bases left between them. The chain's CDR3 is CSGQQGSDQETQYF. CDR3 bases: TGCAGCGGTCAACAGGGTTCTGACCAAGAGACCCAGTACTTC.

V is TRBV25-1 and J is TRBJ1-5; D is uncertain. Trimming took 2 bases from V and 3 from J, leaving 8 bases between them. The length of the CDR3 is 14 residues. Germline V lookup: CDR1 MGHDK, CDR2 SYGVNS. CDR3: CASSEGRYNQPQHF. CDR3 sequence (DNA): TGTGCCAGCAGTGAAGGCAGGTACAATCAGCCCCAGCATTTT.

This sequence joins TRBV5-1 and TRBJ2-1; D call uncertain. This CDR3 comprises 13 residues. Trimming removed 2 bases from V and 9 bases from J, with 12 bases in between. Germline CDR1 SGHRS, CDR2 YFSETQ. CDR3 DNA: TGCGCCAGCAGCTTTGGTCTGAACAGTGAGCAGTTCTTC. Translating it yields CASSFGLNSEQFF.

This rearrangement joins TRBV14 to TRBJ2-5, with D maybe TRBD1 (6 bases). With 4 bases removed from V and 2 bases from J, the gap between germline ends came to 14 bases. CDR1 is SGHDN, CDR2 FVKESK, per germline. This CDR3 is built from 15 residues. DNA of the CDR3: TGTGCCAGCAGCCGAAGGGGGTGGAGGCAAGAGACCCAGTACTTC. It codes for CASSRRGWRQETQYF. The full variable domain, its missing parts supplied by reference TRBV14 and TRBJ2-5, is EAGVTQFPSHSVIEKGQTVTLRCDPISGHDNLYWYRRVMGKEIKFLLHFVKESKQDESGMPNNRFLAERTGGTYSTLKVQPAELEDSGVYFCASSRRGWRQETQYFGPGTRLLVL.

This clonotype was detected a few times. At one end, the junction sequence differs from germline, possibly due to a read error. The chain employs TRBV7-2 and TRBJ1-4, with D perhaps matching TRBD1 (6 bases). Germline CDR1 reads SGHTA; CDR2 reads FQGNSA. The CDR3 has 14 amino acids. The CDR3 DNA sequence: TGTGCCAGCAGCAGGGGGGCAACTAATGAAAAACTGCTTTTT. This translates into CASSRGATNEKLLF.

The chain combines TRBV29-1 with TRBJ1-2; 7 bases line up with TRBD1. The germline V gene encodes CDR1 SQVTM and CDR2 ANQGSEA. The J segment lost 0 bases and the V segment lost 6 bases, leaving 7 bases of the junction unmatched. This CDR3 has 14 amino acids. CDR3 region: CSVGRRGSNYGYTF. Written as DNA, the CDR3 is TGCAGCGTCGGGCGCAGGGGGTCTAACTATGGCTACACCTTC.

The V call is TRBV28, the J call TRBJ1-5; the D is unclear. Germline loops: CDR1 MDHEN, CDR2 SYDVKM. CDR3 length equals 12 residues. V was shortened by 7 bases and J by 3 bases, with 7 bases between the two germline ends. CDR3 protein: CASKRDNQPQHF. CDR3 in DNA: TGTGCCAGCAAGAGGGACAATCAGCCCCAGCATTTT.

The rearrangement links TRBV5-6 to TRBJ1-1; no clear D gene. V lost 3 bases and J lost 0, with 12 bases in between. The CDR3 covers 15 residues. Germline lookup yields CDR1 SGHDT and CDR2 YYEEEE. DNA of the CDR3: TGTGCCAGCAGCTGGGAGGGCGGTATGAACACTGAAGCTTTCTTT. Protein product: CASSWEGGMNTEAFF.

A single count supports this clonotype. The rearrangement uses TRBV20-1 and TRBJ2-7; perhaps D is TRBD1 or TRBD2 (6 bases each). This CDR3 is built from 15 residues. In germline, CDR1 is DFQATT, CDR2 SNEGSKA (reference sequence). V dropped 3 bases and J dropped 4 bases, with 19 bases sitting between them. This chain's CDR3 is CSASAPGDNSYEQYF. Written as DNA, the CDR3 is TGCAGTGCTAGCGCCCCGGGGGACAACTCATACGAGCAGTACTTC.

This clonotype was detected a few times. The V gene is TRBV7-2, the J gene TRBJ1-1; D is undetermined. This CDR3 comprises 14 residues. Looked up from germline, CDR1 is SGHTA and CDR2 is FQGNSA. V shed 7 bases and J shed 5 bases, with 17 bases lying between them. The CDR3 region is CASKEALIETEAFF. The CDR3 bases are TGTGCCAGCAAGGAAGCATTAATCGAGACTGAAGCTTTCTTT. The full variable domain, rest sourced from reference TRBV7-2 and TRBJ1-1, is GAGVSQSPSNKVTEKGKDVELRCDPISGHTALYWYRQSLGQGLEFLIYFQGNSAPDKSGLPSDRFSAERTGGSVSTLTIQRTQQEDSAVYLCASKEALIETEAFFGQGTRLTVV.

This clonotype was observed a few times. The rearrangement links TRBV20-1 to TRBJ2-4; 11 positions match TRBD2. The V segment lost 7 bases and the J segment 0 bases; nucleotides outside the gene matches: 2. Germline CDR1 and CDR2: DFQATT and SNEGSKA (reference sequence). This CDR3 is 14 amino acids long. The CDR3 protein is CSVGLAGAKNIQYF. The CDR3 DNA reads as TGCAGTGTTGGACTAGCGGGAGCCAAAAACATTCAGTACTTC.

In its sample, this clonotype was seen a few times. The J gene is TRBJ1-1, the V gene TRBV12-3 or TRBV12-4; D is uncertain. The CDR3 has 12 amino acids. V was cut by 4 bases and J by 5 bases, with 8 bases left in between. The CDR3 loop is CASSSGRTEAFF. CDR3 sequence (DNA): TGTGCCAGCAGTTCTGGTAGGACTGAAGCTTTCTTT.

The table lists this clonotype with a few counts. The V gene is TRBV28, the J gene TRBJ1-4; TRBD1 might be the D (6 bases). Germline loops: CDR1 MDHEN, CDR2 SYDVKM. The CDR3 has 14 residues. Trimming took 6 bases from V and 8 from J, leaving 16 bases between them. The CDR3 protein is CASSLTGGEEKLFF. The DNA for the CDR3 is TGTGCCAGCAGCTTGACAGGAGGGGAGGAAAAACTGTTTTTT.

The genes are TRBV28 and TRBJ2-2, with a weak D call TRBD1 (5 bases). The V end was cut by 3 bases, the J end by 3 bases, with 17 bases between. This CDR3 contains 17 residues. Germline-derived CDR1 and CDR2 are MDHEN and SYDVKM. The DNA of the CDR3 is TGTGCCAGCAGTTTGGCAGGGTTTCGATGGGACACCGGGGAGCTGTTTTTT. Translation: CASSLAGFRWDTGELFF.

The chain couples TRBV20-1 to TRBJ2-7; D is perhaps TRBD2 (5 bases). V lost 6 bases to trimming and J lost 2 bases, with 11 bases between them. Germline V lookup: CDR1 DFQATT, CDR2 SNEGSKA (reference sequence). The CDR3 sequence is 12 residues long. CDR3 coding DNA: TGCAGTGCCACTGAGGGTCCCTACGAGCAGTACTTC. Translating gives CSATEGPYEQYF.

The table lists this clonotype with a few counts. The V call is TRBV10-3, the J call TRBJ1-5, with TRBD1 as a possible D gene (6 bases). The CDR3 is made up of 13 amino acids. The germline V gene has CDR1 ENHRY and CDR2 SYGVKD. V lost 6 bases to trimming and J lost 5 bases, with 11 bases between them. The CDR3 loop is CAISPGADQPQHF. The CDR3 nucleotides read TGTGCCATCAGCCCAGGGGCCGATCAGCCCCAGCATTTT.

This clonotype was detected only a few times. This chain joins TRBV28 and TRBJ1-5; the D gene is possibly TRBD1 (5 bases). Trimming removed 5 bases at V and 3 bases at J, with 14 bases between. This CDR3 is built from 15 residues. Germline CDR1 MDHEN, CDR2 SYDVKM. The CDR3 protein is CASSPPTVLNQPQHF. The CDR3, as DNA: TGTGCCAGCAGTCCCCCGACAGTCCTCAATCAGCCCCAGCATTTT.

The chain recombines TRBV7-2 with TRBJ2-1; possible D gene TRBD2, 6 bases. With 10 bases removed from V and 7 bases from J, the gap between germline ends came to 17 bases. Germline assignment: CDR1 SGHTA and CDR2 FQGNSA. The CDR3 contains 13 residues. CDR3 DNA sequence: TGTGCCACCGGGACTCTCTATCTGAATGAGCAGTTCTTC. Residues: CATGTLYLNEQFF.

This clonotype was observed a handful of times. The chain combines TRBV7-8 with TRBJ2-1; TRBD1 matches at 9 bases. The CDR3 extends over 16 amino acids. V gave up 1 base and J gave up 4 bases; unmatched junction bases: 5. Germline-derived CDR1 and CDR2 are SGHVS and FQNEAQ. The CDR3 DNA reads as TGTGCCAGCAGCTTAGACGCCGGGACAGGGTACAATGAGCAGTTCTTC. Translation gives CASSLDAGTGYNEQFF.

The chain couples TRBV29-1 to TRBJ1-1; 9 nucleotides line up with TRBD1. The J segment lost 1 base and the V segment lost 8 bases, leaving 5 bases of the junction unmatched. From germline, CDR1 is SQVTM and CDR2 ANQGSEA. The CDR3 contains 13 residues. The CDR3 nucleotides are TGCAGCCCATGGGGACAGGGGAACACTGAAGCTTTCTTT. Translating gives CSPWGQGNTEAFF.

This rearrangement joins TRBV20-1 to TRBJ1-1; the D gene is possibly TRBD1 (5 bases). V lost 6 bases and J 6 bases, leaving 11 bases between the germline ends. The germline V gene has CDR1 DFQATT and CDR2 SNEGSKA (reference sequence). CDR3 length equals 11 residues. The CDR3 sequence: CSALWGAEAFF. CDR3 nucleotides: TGCAGTGCCCTGTGGGGGGCTGAAGCTTTCTTT.

In its sample, this clonotype was seen a few times. The gene calls are TRBV20-1 and TRBJ1-2, with a possible D match to TRBD1 (6 bases). The CDR3 runs to 12 residues. Between the trimmed V and J ends, which lost 6 bases and 7 bases, there was a span of 15 bases. CDR1 is DFQATT and CDR2 is SNEGSKA in the germline V gene (reference sequence). CDR3 DNA sequence: TGCAGTGCCCGAAGGGGGGGATTTGGCTACACCTTC. Encoded protein: CSARRGGFGYTF.

Only a few counts were recorded for this clonotype. This chain connects TRBV7-9 to TRBJ2-6, with a possible D match to TRBD1 (5 bases). CDR3 length equals 16 residues. V was shortened by 1 base and J by 0 bases, with 7 bases between the two germline ends. Germline lookup yields CDR1 SEHNR and CDR2 FQNEAQ (reference sequence). The CDR3 DNA reads TGTGCCAGCAGCTTAGACAGGCTCTCTGGGGCCAACGTCCTGACTTTC. Translating it yields CASSLDRLSGANVLTF.

The chain has TRBV12-5 and TRBJ2-3; 13 nucleotides agree with TRBD2. V dropped 3 bases and J dropped 0; count of bases not matched to a gene: 6. This CDR3 has 18 amino acids. Germline-derived CDR1 and CDR2 are LGHNT and FRNRAP. CDR3 sequence: CASGLGLAGASSTDTQYF. In DNA form, the CDR3 reads TGTGCTAGTGGTTTAGGACTAGCGGGGGCCTCTAGCACAGATACGCAGTATTTT.

This rearrangement joins TRBV5-6 to TRBJ2-2; 9 bases map to TRBD1. The CDR3 runs to 17 residues. V shed 1 base, J shed 4 bases, and the junction held 8 bases outside the gene matches. Germline V gene sequence: CDR1 SGHDT, CDR2 YYEEEE. In DNA, the CDR3 is TGTGCCAGCAGCTTGTTTCGCGGGACAGGGATCACCGGGGAGCTGTTTTTT. It specifies CASSLFRGTGITGELFF.